This T cell receptor beta chain comes out of a study of T cell responses to AZD1222 COVID-19 vaccine. The assay was immunoSEQ multiplex PCR, and TCRdb's table has in-frame clones only and misses some. The profile shows some 100,000 clones, about 93% of them singletons. Germline CDR1 reads MNHEY; CDR2 reads SMNVEV (reference sequence). The V segment lost 5 bases and the J segment 4 bases; nucleotides outside the gene matches: 5. The CDR3 extends over 14 amino acids. The TCR was taken from an adult in good health. The specimen was peripheral blood, collected on day 0 of AZD1222 vaccination. The chain couples TRBV27 to TRBJ2-7; 10 bases map to TRBD2. The CDR3 DNA reads TGTGCCAGCAGTCCTAGCGGGAGTAGGTACGAGCAGTACTTC. Protein sequence: CASSPSGSRYEQYF.